The clone carrying this T cell receptor beta chain was counted a few times. The antigen remains undetermined. V dropped 5 bases and J dropped 0; count of bases not matched to a gene: 11. The CDR3 covers 17 residues. The germline gives CDR1 SNHLY, CDR2 FYNNEI. A sample-barcoded 5' primer and a J-beta primer mix were used in a second PCR of about 7 to 11 cycles. All cDNA molecules were each tagged by a template-switch adaptor with 12 random nucleotides. Using its own MiXCR run on the 5' RACE reads, TCRdb lists one record per CDR3 protein. The sample holds over 500,000 distinct CDR3 sequences, under 65% seen once. This specimen belongs to a study of blood T cells in healthy people across ages. Study-level points and caveats: TCR beta diversity, measured per million T cells, fell in a roughly linear way with age.

This clonotype was obtained from a woman of 80 years or more in good health. Sequencing input: blood. V usage is TRBV2 and J usage is TRBJ2-5, with 8 bases that match TRBD1. Written as DNA, the CDR3 is TGTGCCAGCAGTTATAAACCGGAGGACAGGGACCAAGAGACCCAGTACTTC. Amino acid sequence: CASSYKPEDRDQETQYF.